The 32 T cell receptor beta chains below all came from one sample that was sequenced in a study of blood T cell repertoires in COVID-19 (dated by TCRdb to about 2020). The receptor library was made with the immunoSEQ multiplex PCR assay. TCRdb's version of the immuneACCESS table is confined to in-frame rearrangements and falls short of the full clone set. An unresolved V gene accounts for under half of the shortfall where checked; the remainder is of unknown origin. The sample contains about 32,000 clones, 90% of them found a single time. The ten largest account for around 1% of the sample. The specimen was peripheral blood. The receptor source for this set is a man between 65 and 85 years old with active or convalescent COVID-19.

The DNA of the CDR3 is TGTGCCAGCAGTTTTGCCAGGGGCACTGAAGCTTTCTTT. It yields the protein CASSFARGTEAFF. The gene calls are TRBV12-3 or TRBV12-4 and TRBJ1-1; tentative D call: TRBD1 (6 bases). Between the trimmed V and J ends, which lost 3 bases and 4 bases, there was a span of 9 bases. This CDR3 spans 13 amino acids.

CDR3 protein: CAWSSRDSNSPLHF. The CDR3 bases are TGTGCCTGGAGTTCCCGGGACAGTAATTCACCCCTCCACTTT. V usage is TRBV30 and J usage is TRBJ1-6, with 7 nucleotides matching TRBD1. Germline V gene sequence: CDR1 GTSNPN, CDR2 SVGIG (reference sequence). This CDR3 has 14 residues. V lost 2 bases and J lost 6; bases outside the gene matches: 4.

The chain joins TRBV7-2 to TRBJ2-7, with TRBD2 matching 7 bases. Germline CDR1 reads SGHTA; CDR2 reads FQGNSA. The CDR3 is made up of 14 amino acids. J gave up 5 bases and V 8 bases, and 12 bases lay outside the gene matches. CDR3 in DNA: TGTGCCAGCGCCTCCGGACTAGTAGTCGACGAGCAGTACTTC. It codes for CASASGLVVDEQYF.

The chain recombines TRBV19 with TRBJ2-3, with TRBD2 matching over 9 bases. Per the germline V gene, CDR1 is LNHDA and CDR2 is SQIVND (reference sequence). The CDR3 runs to 18 residues. V was clipped by 3 bases and J by 0 bases; unmatched bases: 10. The CDR3 region is CASSIARGAGGSTDTQYF. The CDR3, as DNA: TGTGCCAGTAGTATTGCCCGTGGGGCGGGGGGGAGCACAGATACGCAGTATTTT.

In DNA form, the CDR3 reads TGTGCCTGGAGCCCTGGACTCTATACGCAGTATTTT. This sequence encodes CAWSPGLYTQYF. The chain uses TRBV30 and TRBJ2-3; D may be TRBD2 (5 bases). Deletions cut 3 bases from V and 7 bases from J, with 11 bases between. CDR3 length equals 12 residues. The germline gives CDR1 GTSNPN, CDR2 SVGIG (reference sequence).

The gene calls are TRBV5-1 and TRBJ1-2; D perhaps matches TRBD1 (6 bases). From germline, CDR1 is SGHRS and CDR2 YFSETQ. Trimming stripped 4 bases from V and 7 bases from J, with 11 bases between. CDR3 length: 12 residues. This CDR3 reads CASSTTGLGYTF. The CDR3 DNA reads as TGCGCCAGCAGCACGACAGGTCTTGGCTACACCTTC.

V is TRBV18 and J is TRBJ1-1; 7 bases match TRBD1. The ends lost 8 bases at V and 1 base at J; junction bases unmatched: 7. This CDR3 spans 14 amino acids. Germline CDR1 is KGHSH and CDR2 is LQKENI. CDR3 in DNA: TGTGCCAGCCTCCCGGGACAGCCGAACACTGAAGCTTTCTTT. It encodes CASLPGQPNTEAFF.

The chain combines TRBV5-1 with TRBJ1-1, with 8 bases fitting TRBD1. Per germline, CDR1 SGHRS and CDR2 YFSETQ. The V and J ends lost 3 bases and 1 base, in that order; junction bases with no gene match: 8. The CDR3 is 16 residues long. The CDR3 region has the DNA TGCGCCAGCAGCTCTCAGGGGGCTGTGTGGAACACTGAAGCTTTCTTT. Residues: CASSSQGAVWNTEAFF. Using reference TRBV5-1 and TRBJ1-1 for the parts outside the CDR3, the full variable domain is KAGVTQTPRYLIKTRGQQVTLSCSPISGHRSVSWYQQTPGQGLQFLFEYFSETQRNKGNFPGRFSGRQFSNSRSEMNVSTLELGDSALYLCASSSQGAVWNTEAFFGQGTRLTVV.

As DNA, the CDR3 is TGTGCCAGCAGCTCCACTTCCGCGGTCTACGAGCAGTACTTC. Translation: CASSSTSAVYEQYF. The chain links TRBV5-6 to TRBJ2-7; D is unclear. Germline CDR1 and CDR2: SGHDT and YYEEEE. The length of the CDR3 is 14 residues. The V end was cut by 3 bases, the J end by 3 bases, with 13 bases between.

The chain is built from TRBV7-2 and TRBJ2-3; 8 bases map to TRBD2. CDR3 length: 16 amino acids. CDR1 and CDR2 from the germline V gene are SGHTA and FQGNSA. With 1 base clipped from V and 3 bases from J, the junction kept 6 bases outside the gene matches. In DNA form, the CDR3 reads TGTGCCAGCAGCTTAGGTACTAGCGGATTAACAGATACGCAGTATTTT. Amino acid sequence: CASSLGTSGLTDTQYF. Full variable domain (outside the CDR3, taken from reference TRBV7-2 and TRBJ2-3): GAGVSQSPSNKVTEKGKDVELRCDPISGHTALYWYRQSLGQGLEFLIYFQGNSAPDKSGLPSDRFSAERTGGSVSTLTIQRTQQEDSAVYLCASSLGTSGLTDTQYFGPGTRLTVL.

This clone was recorded a few times. This rearrangement joins TRBV5-1 to TRBJ2-7; 9 bases line up with TRBD2. Unmatched junction bases numbered 9, after V lost 0 bases and J lost 5 bases. Per germline, CDR1 SGHRS and CDR2 YFSETQ. CDR3 length: 16 residues. The CDR3: CASSLGGSGSGNEQYF. CDR3 nucleotide sequence: TGCGCCAGCAGCTTGGGTGGTAGCGGGAGTGGGAACGAGCAGTACTTC.

The V gene is TRBV30, the J gene TRBJ2-1; 8 positions match TRBD2. This CDR3 comprises 19 residues. The ends lost 4 bases at V and 4 bases at J; junction bases unmatched: 21. Germline loops: CDR1 GTSNPN, CDR2 SVGIG (reference sequence). This CDR3 reads CAWMPAGLAGTSRYNEQFF. CDR3 DNA sequence: TGTGCCTGGATGCCGGCTGGGCTAGCGGGTACTTCTAGATACAATGAGCAGTTCTTC.

V and J are TRBV27 and TRBJ2-7; 10 nucleotides match TRBD2. CDR3 size: 15 residues. J gave up 7 bases and V 3 bases, and 9 bases lay outside the gene matches. Per germline, CDR1 MNHEY and CDR2 SMNVEV (reference sequence). The CDR3 bases are TGTGCCAGCAGTTTGGGCCTAGCGGGAGTAGAAGAGCAGTACTTC. It translates to CASSLGLAGVEEQYF.

The genes are TRBV2 and TRBJ1-2, with 7 positions matching TRBD1. The CDR3 sequence is 13 residues long. V lost 7 bases to trimming and J lost 7 bases; unmatched junction nucleotides: 9. Germline CDR1 reads SNHLY; CDR2 reads FYNNEI. The CDR3 DNA is TGTGCCAGCACCACAAATAAGGGGGCTGGCTACACCTTC. This encodes CASTTNKGAGYTF.

The chain is built from TRBV19 and TRBJ1-5; the match to TRBD1 covers 12 bases. V was clipped by 5 bases and J by 0 bases; unmatched bases: 5. The length of the CDR3 is 17 residues. Germline CDR1 and CDR2: LNHDA and SQIVND (reference sequence). The CDR3 DNA sequence: TGTGCCAGTAGTCCCGGGACAGGGGGCCGTAGCAATCAGCCCCAGCATTTT. Amino acid sequence: CASSPGTGGRSNQPQHF.

This chain links TRBV6-5 with TRBJ1-1; TRBD1 aligns across 7 bases. The CDR3 runs 15 residues. V trimming: 2 bases; J trimming: 5 bases; junction bases outside the gene matches: 8. Germline CDR1 MNHEY, CDR2 SVGAGI. Here the CDR3 reads CASSYVGQERTEAFF. The CDR3 nucleotides are TGTGCCAGCAGTTACGTCGGACAGGAGAGGACTGAAGCTTTCTTT.

The V call is TRBV7-9, the J call TRBJ1-6; maybe TRBD1 (6 bases). CDR3 length equals 17 residues. Trimming took off 5 bases at V and 8 bases at J, with 22 bases between the two ends. Germline V gene data show CDR1 as SEHNR and CDR2 as FQNEAQ (reference sequence). The CDR3 sequence: CASSPPGTPSPHSPLHF. CDR3 in DNA: TGTGCCAGCAGCCCCCCCGGGACACCATCTCCCCATTCACCCCTCCACTTT.

The chain is built from TRBV6-6 and TRBJ1-5; D not resolved. V was cut by 3 bases and J by 10 bases, with 16 bases left in between. This CDR3 is 14 amino acids long. Per germline, CDR1 MNHNY and CDR2 SVGAGI (reference sequence). Written as DNA, the CDR3 is TGTGCCAGCAGTTATCTCTCCGGTTTTAACCCCCAGCATTTT. Its translation is CASSYLSGFNPQHF.

The chain carries TRBV5-4 and TRBJ1-1, with TRBD1 matching over 7 bases. The germline V gene has CDR1 SGHNT and CDR2 YYREEE (reference sequence). The CDR3 consists of 12 residues. V lost 2 bases, J lost 6 bases, and 1 base stayed unmatched. CDR3 DNA: TGTGCCAGCAGCTTACAGGGGTCTGAAGCTTTCTTT. It translates to CASSLQGSEAFF.

The chain couples TRBV6-5 to TRBJ1-3; D ambiguous. This CDR3 is built from 14 residues. Trimming shortened V by 5 bases and J by 0 bases, and 8 bases separated the two germline ends. Germline V gene lookup returns CDR1 MNHEY and CDR2 SVGAGI. The CDR3 region is CASSTSGSGNTIYF. The CDR3 DNA reads as TGTGCCAGCAGTACCTCGGGCTCTGGAAACACCATATATTTT.

The V and J genes are TRBV2 and TRBJ1-1, with 8 bases identical to TRBD1. Germline lookup yields CDR1 SNHLY and CDR2 FYNNEI. The CDR3 extends over 15 amino acids. The ends lost 8 bases at V and 0 bases at J; junction bases unmatched: 8. Here the CDR3 reads CASANGQGMNTEAFF. The CDR3 DNA sequence: TGTGCCAGCGCTAATGGACAGGGAATGAACACTGAAGCTTTCTTT. The full variable domain, in which reference TRBV2 and TRBJ1-1 provide the parts outside the CDR3, is EPEVTQTPSHQVTQMGQEVILRCVPISNHLYFYWYRQILGQKVEFLVSFYNNEISEKSEIFDDQFSVERPDGSNFTLKIRSTKLEDSAMYFCASANGQGMNTEAFFGQGTRLTVV.

The chain has TRBV28 and TRBJ1-2; D not certain. The CDR3 is made up of 14 amino acids. V was shortened by 5 bases and J by 4 bases, with 14 bases between the two germline ends. From germline, CDR1 is MDHEN and CDR2 SYDVKM. The CDR3 nucleotides are TGTGCCAGCAGTAGATCCCAGGCGCGCTATGGCTACACCTTC. It translates to CASSRSQARYGYTF.

The chain is built from TRBV19 and TRBJ2-5; 9 bases are a match to TRBD2. The germline V gene has CDR1 LNHDA and CDR2 SQIVND (reference sequence). Germline trimming cut 4 bases from V and 5 bases from J; bases unmatched to any gene: 14. The CDR3 consists of 17 residues. CDR3 nucleotides: TGTGCCAGTAGTAGGGGTGGTAGCGGGAGCCCGGGGGAGACCCAGTACTTC. This codes for CASSRGGSGSPGETQYF.

The rearrangement uses TRBV7-9 and TRBJ2-5, with D possibly being TRBD1 (5 bases). Between the trimmed V and J ends, which lost 5 bases and 5 bases, there was a span of 15 bases. There are 14 residues in the CDR3. CDR1 is SEHNR, CDR2 FQNEAQ, per germline (reference sequence). The CDR3 DNA reads TGTGCCAGCAGCGCGGCAGGGAAGAGGGAGACCCAGTACTTC. This codes for CASSAAGKRETQYF.

The count of this clone is one. The V call is TRBV4-2, the J call TRBJ2-3; 7 bases are shared with TRBD2. CDR1 is LGHNA, CDR2 YNFKEQ, per germline. The V segment lost 0 bases and the J segment 9 bases; nucleotides outside the gene matches: 12. The CDR3 has 16 residues. The CDR3 region has the DNA TGTGCCAGCAGCCAAGATGCGGGGCTAGCGGCCCGAACGCAGTATTTT. As protein: CASSQDAGLAARTQYF.

This chain links TRBV2 with TRBJ1-5; D is uncertain. Germline assignment: CDR1 SNHLY and CDR2 FYNNEI. There are 14 residues in the CDR3. Trimming cost V 3 bases and J 9 bases, with 15 bases left between them. CDR3 amino acids: CASSEGDGWAPQHF. CDR3 DNA sequence: TGTGCCAGCAGTGAGGGAGACGGATGGGCGCCCCAGCATTTT. The full variable domain, its missing parts supplied by reference TRBV2 and TRBJ1-5, is EPEVTQTPSHQVTQMGQEVILRCVPISNHLYFYWYRQILGQKVEFLVSFYNNEISEKSEIFDDQFSVERPDGSNFTLKIRSTKLEDSAMYFCASSEGDGWAPQHFGDGTRLSIL.

The chain has TRBV5-1 and TRBJ1-4; D gene unclear. The CDR3 runs to 14 residues. The V end lost 0 bases, the J end lost 7 bases, and 10 bases lay between the germline ends. Germline CDR1 and CDR2: SGHRS and YFSETQ. This CDR3 reads CASSLDQTIEKLFF. CDR3 DNA sequence: TGCGCCAGCAGCTTGGATCAGACAATTGAAAAACTGTTTTTT.

This clone was recorded once. V and J are TRBV7-2 and TRBJ2-7; TRBD1 aligns across 11 bases. The germline V gene has CDR1 SGHTA and CDR2 FQGNSA. Germline trimming cut 0 bases from V and 5 bases from J; bases unmatched to any gene: 3. This CDR3 has 15 amino acids. CDR3 in DNA: TGTGCCAGCAGCTTAGCCGGGACAGGGGGTAACGAGCAGTACTTC. Its translation is CASSLAGTGGNEQYF.

This clone was observed a single time. This chain links TRBV2 with TRBJ2-3, with TRBD2 matching over 9 bases. Germline V gene data show CDR1 as SNHLY and CDR2 as FYNNEI. Germline trimming cut 5 bases from V and 1 base from J; bases unmatched to any gene: 16. The CDR3 runs to 19 residues. Here the CDR3 DNA reads TGTGCCAGCAGTTATTACACTAGCGGGTCCGAACTCCGCACAGATACGCAGTATTTT. It codes for CASSYYTSGSELRTDTQYF.

This chain links TRBV19 with TRBJ1-2, with TRBD1 identical over 11 bases. Trimming cost V 5 bases and J 7 bases; bases outside gene matches: 18. CDR3 size: 18 residues. Germline CDR1 reads LNHDA; CDR2 reads SQIVND (reference sequence). In nucleotides, the CDR3 is TGTGCCAGTAGTGCGCTTCTTATCTTCGGACAGGGGGCTGGTGGCTACACCTTC. Its translation: CASSALLIFGQGAGGYTF.

The rearrangement links TRBV6-1 to TRBJ2-7, with 7 bases that match TRBD1. V was pared by 9 bases and J by 3 bases, with 8 bases of the junction left unmatched. The CDR3 totals 13 residues. Germline V gene sequence: CDR1 MNHNS, CDR2 SASEGT. The CDR3 here is CASQRTGYYEQYF. The DNA for the CDR3 is TGTGCCAGTCAAAGGACAGGCTACTACGAGCAGTACTTC.

V and J are TRBV9 and TRBJ1-4, with 9 bases matching TRBD1. CDR1 and CDR2 from the germline V gene are SGDLS and YYNGEE. Trimming removed 2 bases from V and 6 bases from J; junction bases left unmatched: 8. The CDR3 contains 16 residues. The CDR3: CASSVEMGQGYEKLFF. The CDR3 DNA reads as TGTGCCAGCAGCGTTGAAATGGGACAGGGTTATGAAAAACTGTTTTTT.